These 24 T cell receptor beta chains came from one sample sequenced in a study of response to subunit inactivated influenza vaccine listed by TCRdb under 2018. The library was generated by RT-PCR. Sequencing was performed on an Illumina HiSeq 2500. The public reads were reanalyzed by TCRdb: fastp trimming at Q25, MiXCR alignment, in-frame beta chains only. Entries that share a CDR3 protein sequence are merged under the most common genes and DNA. In all, the sample holds around 540,000 distinct CDR3 sequences, and approximately 12% of those were seen once. The ten biggest clones cover roughly a tenth of the sample. Material: PBMCs from blood, obtained on the day of vaccination. The receptors were sampled from a man over 45 who received an inactivated influenza vaccine. Donor details come from another sample of the same person, matched by shared clones.

This rearrangement joins TRBV5-1 to TRBJ2-1; TRBD2 might be the D (7 bases). This CDR3 is built from 17 residues. Germline V gene lookup returns CDR1 SGHRS and CDR2 YFSETQ. V dropped 3 bases and J dropped 3 bases, with 19 bases sitting between them. DNA of the CDR3: TGCGCCAGCAGCTGGGGGGGGCAGGGAGTCGGCTACAATGAGCAGTTCTTC. Its translation: CASSWGGQGVGYNEQFF.

In its sample, this clonotype was seen a few times. The chain uses TRBV7-9 and TRBJ1-5; D might be TRBD1 (5 bases). Germline loops: CDR1 SEHNR, CDR2 FQNEAQ (reference sequence). Trimming removed 4 bases from V and 5 bases from J, with 15 bases in between. This CDR3 is built from 15 residues. The CDR3 loop is CASSSDGGYYQPQHF. Here the CDR3 DNA reads TGTGCCAGCAGCTCCGACGGGGGTTACTATCAGCCCCAGCATTTT.

The chain uses TRBV27 and TRBJ2-7, with 7 bases aligning to TRBD2. V shed 3 bases, J shed 7 bases, and the junction held 9 bases outside the gene matches. Germline CDR1 MNHEY, CDR2 SMNVEV (reference sequence). CDR3 size: 14 residues. The CDR3 DNA follows: TGTGCCAGCAGTTTGGGGGGGTGGGGATCGGAGCAGTACTTC. It is translated as CASSLGGWGSEQYF.

This rearrangement joins TRBV5-5 to TRBJ2-7, with D perhaps TRBD2 (6 bases). The CDR3 has 14 amino acids. Trimming took off 1 base at V and 1 base at J, with 9 bases between the two ends. Germline V gene lookup returns CDR1 SGHKS and CDR2 YYEKEE (reference sequence). CDR3 in DNA: TGTGCCAGCAGCTTGTTAGCGGATTCCTACGAGCAGTACTTC. This gives the protein CASSLLADSYEQYF.

The chain links TRBV20-1 to TRBJ2-1, with 16 bases lining up with TRBD2. The germline V gene encodes CDR1 DFQATT and CDR2 SNEGSKA (reference sequence). V lost 4 bases, J lost 8 bases, and 5 bases stayed unmatched. This CDR3 contains 15 residues. CDR3 nucleotide sequence: TGCAGTGCTAAGACGGGACTAGCGGGGGGGCATGAGCAGTTCTTC. Translating gives CSAKTGLAGGHEQFF.

The chain is built from TRBV2 and TRBJ2-7, with no clear D. The CDR3 loop spans 12 amino acids. Germline V gene data show CDR1 as SNHLY and CDR2 as FYNNEI. Deletions cut 7 bases from V and 3 bases from J, with 10 bases between. CDR3 in amino acids: CASMLSSYEQYF. The CDR3 DNA reads TGTGCCAGCATGCTTTCCAGCTACGAGCAGTACTTC.

The rearrangement joins TRBV5-1 to TRBJ2-7; 10 bases fit TRBD1. CDR3 size: 15 residues. After removal of 0 bases from V and 7 bases from J, the junction contained 7 bases not matched to a gene. The germline V gene encodes CDR1 SGHRS and CDR2 YFSETQ. This chain's CDR3 is CASSLVGTGVWEQYF. The CDR3 DNA sequence: TGCGCCAGCAGCTTGGTTGGGACAGGGGTCTGGGAGCAGTACTTC.

This rearrangement joins TRBV5-6 to TRBJ2-2; 7 positions match TRBD1. Trimming took 5 bases from V and 7 from J; bases not matched to a gene: 8. The CDR3 consists of 14 residues. CDR1 SGHDT and CDR2 YYEEEE come from the germline V gene. The DNA of the CDR3 is TGTGCCAGCAGACCGACAGGGCCTGGCGGGGAGCTGTTTTTT. Translated: CASRPTGPGGELFF.

The chain combines TRBV7-8 with TRBJ2-2; 9 bases are a match to TRBD2. Germline CDR1 and CDR2: SGHVS and FQNEAQ. The J segment lost 1 base and the V segment lost 5 bases, leaving 5 bases of the junction unmatched. This CDR3 has 16 residues. CDR3 amino acids: CASSPQAGGNTGELFF. CDR3 nucleotides: TGTGCCAGCAGCCCACAAGCGGGAGGGAACACCGGGGAGCTGTTTTTT.

In this sample, this clonotype turned up a few times. The chain combines TRBV19 with TRBJ2-1; D is unclear. Germline values: CDR1 LNHDA, CDR2 SQIVND (reference sequence). This CDR3 region has 13 residues. V shed 7 bases and J shed 10 bases, with 17 bases lying between them. This chain's CDR3 is CASTRTDRMEQFF. Here the CDR3 DNA reads TGTGCCAGTACCAGGACGGATAGAATGGAGCAGTTCTTC.

The rearrangement links TRBV6-1 to TRBJ1-5; D call uncertain. The CDR3 contains 13 residues. Trimming took 4 bases from V and 7 from J, leaving 11 bases between them. Germline V lookup: CDR1 MNHNS, CDR2 SASEGT. CDR3 in amino acids: CASSVLGGQPQHF. The CDR3 DNA reads as TGTGCCAGCAGTGTCTTGGGCGGACAGCCCCAGCATTTT.

This sequence joins TRBV28 and TRBJ2-7; TRBD2 aligns across 7 bases. After removal of 3 bases from V and 2 bases from J, the junction contained 7 bases not matched to a gene. CDR3 length: 15 residues. In germline, CDR1 is MDHEN, CDR2 SYDVKM. The CDR3 spells CASSFTWGGAYEQYF. The CDR3 region has the DNA TGTGCCAGCAGTTTCACCTGGGGAGGGGCCTACGAGCAGTACTTC.

This clonotype has more than one count but fewer than ten. The chain uses TRBV10-3 and TRBJ2-2; 9 bases agree with TRBD1. The CDR3 runs to 14 residues. Germline lookup yields CDR1 ENHRY and CDR2 SYGVKD. The V gene end was trimmed by 6 bases and the J gene end by 5 bases; junction bases not matched to a gene: 4. This CDR3 is CAISQQGATGELFF. In nucleotides, the CDR3 is TGTGCCATCAGCCAACAGGGGGCGACCGGGGAGCTGTTTTTT.

This clonotype came up a few times. The rearrangement joins TRBV20-1 to TRBJ2-5; 8 nucleotides align to TRBD2. This CDR3 comprises 15 residues. From germline, CDR1 is DFQATT and CDR2 SNEGSKA (reference sequence). J lost 4 bases, V lost 3 bases, and 10 bases had no gene match. The CDR3 DNA sequence: TGCAGTGCTAGCGGACTAGCCGAGAGATCAGAGACCCAGTACTTC. Protein sequence: CSASGLAERSETQYF.

V usage is TRBV28 and J usage is TRBJ1-2; 7 nucleotides agree with TRBD1. The V segment lost 6 bases and the J segment 10 bases; nucleotides outside the gene matches: 11. This CDR3 comprises 13 residues. Germline lookup yields CDR1 MDHEN and CDR2 SYDVKM. The CDR3 bases are TGTGCCAGCAGAAGGGACAGCGTATCTGACTACACCTTC. It codes for CASRRDSVSDYTF.

This chain connects TRBV15 to TRBJ2-1, with D uncertain. The V gene's germline CDR1 is LNHNV and CDR2 YYDKDF (reference sequence). The V end lost 7 bases, the J end lost 6 bases, and 16 bases lay between the germline ends. This CDR3 is 14 amino acids long. CDR3 amino acids: CATIDTFVANEQFF. The CDR3 DNA reads TGTGCCACCATTGACACTTTCGTGGCCAATGAGCAGTTCTTC.

V is TRBV6-5 and J is TRBJ2-7; 8 bases agree with TRBD2. V was pared by 4 bases and J by 3 bases, with 8 bases of the junction left unmatched. The CDR3 contains 15 residues. Germline V gene data show CDR1 as MNHEY and CDR2 as SVGAGI. In DNA, the CDR3 is TGTGCCAGCAGTTTAAGGTTTGCGGGAGGCTACGAGCAGTACTTC. Translated, it gives CASSLRFAGGYEQYF.

V is TRBV5-1 and J is TRBJ2-2, with 9 bases lining up with TRBD2. The CDR3 loop spans 15 amino acids. The V segment lost 4 bases and the J segment 3 bases; nucleotides outside the gene matches: 4. CDR1 and CDR2 from the germline V gene are SGHRS and YFSETQ. Here the CDR3 reads CASSQREAYTGELFF. Written as DNA, the CDR3 is TGCGCCAGCAGCCAGCGGGAGGCGTACACCGGGGAGCTGTTTTTT.

This clonotype has just a few counts. The CDR3 DNA follows: TGTGCCAGCAGCAAAACTAGCGGACCCTACGAGCAGTACTTC. Residues: CASSKTSGPYEQYF. V is TRBV6-2 or TRBV6-3 and J is TRBJ2-7; 8 bases are a match to TRBD2. Germline CDR1 and CDR2: MNHEY and SVGEGT. The CDR3 is made up of 14 amino acids. V was pared by 6 bases and J by 2 bases, with 6 bases of the junction left unmatched.

The table lists this clonotype with a few counts. V is TRBV7-2 and J is TRBJ2-1; unclear D gene. The length of the CDR3 is 13 residues. Trimming cost V 5 bases and J 5 bases, with 10 bases left between them. Germline V gene lookup returns CDR1 SGHTA and CDR2 FQGNSA. The CDR3 protein is CASSIRGNNEQFF. CDR3 nucleotide sequence: TGTGCCAGCAGCATCCGTGGTAACAATGAGCAGTTCTTC.

This clonotype was recorded at least ten times. V gene TRBV6-2 or TRBV6-3 combines with J gene TRBJ2-2, with D unresolved. The CDR3 is 16 amino acids. With 5 bases removed from V and 1 base from J, the gap between germline ends came to 14 bases. CDR1 is MNHEY and CDR2 is SVGEGT in the germline V gene. For the CDR3, the DNA is TGTGCCAGCAGTATCCTTGGGCAGGAGAACACCGGGGAGCTGTTTTTT. This codes for CASSILGQENTGELFF.

The table lists this clonotype with a few counts. CDR3 sequence: CASSLKSPGLGSRNEQFF. The CDR3 DNA sequence: TGTGCCAGCAGCTTAAAATCCCCCGGCCTGGGAAGCCGCAATGAGCAGTTCTTC. The chain has TRBV11-2 and TRBJ2-1; D gene uncertain. Germline lookup yields CDR1 SGHAT and CDR2 FQNNGV. The CDR3 extends over 18 amino acids. Trimming removed 2 bases at V and 6 bases at J, with 23 bases between.

This clonotype was counted between two and nine times. This sequence joins TRBV12-3 or TRBV12-4 and TRBJ1-6; a possible D gene is TRBD1 (6 bases). Trimming took 4 bases from V and 7 from J, leaving 8 bases between them. This CDR3 contains 13 residues. The CDR3 is CASSSTGNSPLHF. In DNA form, the CDR3 reads TGTGCCAGCAGTTCTACAGGGAATTCACCCCTCCACTTT.

J is TRBJ2-5 and V is TRBV28, with 8 bases lining up with TRBD1. The ends lost 11 bases at V and 5 bases at J; junction bases unmatched: 22. CDR1 and CDR2 from the germline V gene are MDHEN and SYDVKM. CDR3 length: 17 residues. The CDR3 reads CASSVRQGAIIIETQYF. The CDR3 DNA is TGTGCCTCCAGCGTGAGGCAGGGGGCTATCATTATTGAGACCCAGTACTTC. The entire variable domain, with the rest obtained from reference TRBV28 and TRBJ2-5, is as follows: DVKVTQSSRYLVKRTGEKVFLECVQDMDHENMFWYRQDPGLGLRLIYFSYDVKMKEKGDIPEGYSVSREKKERFSLILESASTNQTSMYLCASSVRQGAIIIETQYFGPGTRLLVL.